This is a list of T cell receptor beta chains from one sample in a study of vaccination effects on CD4 cells after COVID-19. These receptors have no identified antigens. TCRdb's table, derived via immunoSEQ multiplex PCR, lists solely in-frame clones and lacks some. The sample has 9,500 to 15,000 clones; about 65% are singletons. The specimen comprised CD4+ T cells from PBMCs cultured with SARS-CoV-2 spike peptides, sampled after COVID-19 vaccination. Receptors originate from a human donor who received a COVID-19 vaccine. CDR3s include the opening cysteine and the closing phenylalanine or tryptophan. A D gene is named only where the DNA matches it firmly. Clone size is stated in some rows and not others, as once, few, many or a class when expanded.

v_gene	j_gene	abundance	d_gene	CDR3aa	CDR3nt
TRBV11-2	TRBJ1-2	-	-	CASSSKGYGYTF	TGTGCCAGCAGCTCTAAGGGCTATGGCTACACCTTC
TRBV20-1	TRBJ1-1	-	-	CSSNRVPEAFF	TGCAGTTCGAACAGGGTACCTGAAGCTTTCTTT
TRBV3-1/TRBV3-2	TRBJ1-1	-	-	CASGRGFGGTEAFF	TGTGCCAGCGGTAGGGGGTTTGGGGGAACTGAAGCTTTCTTT
TRBV20-1	TRBJ1-2	once	-	CSASSPGETNYGYTF	TGCAGTGCCAGTTCCCCAGGGGAGACTAACTATGGCTACACCTTC
TRBV11-3	TRBJ2-5	-	-	CASSLGGEEQTQYF	TGTGCCAGCAGCTTAGGTGGGGAGGAGCAGACCCAGTACTTC
TRBV5-6	TRBJ2-7	-	TRBD2	CASSLARLAGGPGFYEQYF	TGTGCCAGCAGCTTGGCCAGGCTAGCGGGAGGCCCGGGGTTCTACGAGCAGTACTTC
TRBV4-3	TRBJ1-1	-	-	CASSQENRDGVRAFF	TGCGCCAGCAGCCAAGAGAACAGGGATGGGGTAAGGGCTTTCTTT
TRBV30	TRBJ1-5	-	TRBD1	CAWRQGTNQPQHF	TGTGCCTGGCGACAGGGTACAAATCAGCCCCAGCATTTT
TRBV6-5	TRBJ1-5	-	-	CASRGAGRSNQPQHF	TGTGCCAGCAGGGGGGCAGGGAGAAGCAATCAGCCCCAGCATTTT
TRBV13	TRBJ2-7	-	TRBD1	CASSLTPRTGVEQYF	TGTGCCAGCAGCCTAACCCCGAGGACAGGGGTTGAGCAGTACTTC
TRBV3-1/TRBV3-2	TRBJ2-2	-	TRBD2	CASSLSSGKTGELFF	TGTGCCAGCAGCCTATCTAGCGGGAAGACCGGGGAGCTGTTTTTT
TRBV5-1	TRBJ2-2	-	TRBD2	CASTWEGPSGELFF	TGCGCCAGCACCTGGGAGGGGCCGTCCGGGGAGCTGTTTTTT
TRBV12-3/TRBV12-4	TRBJ1-2	-	-	CASSRLYGYTF	TGTGCCAGCAGTCGTCTCTATGGCTACACCTTC
TRBV12-3/TRBV12-4	TRBJ2-3	-	-	CASSLYRTDTQYF	TGTGCCAGCAGCCTGTACCGCACAGATACGCAGTATTTT
TRBV7-2	TRBJ2-2	-	-	CASSSEWGVGGELFF	TGTGCCAGCAGCTCGGAGTGGGGGGTAGGCGGGGAGCTGTTTTTT
TRBV18	TRBJ1-1	-	-	CASSPELNTEAFF	TGTGCCAGCTCACCGGAGCTGAACACTGAAGCTTTCTTT
TRBV27	TRBJ1-1	medium-sized	-	CASSLSARNTEAFF	TGTGCCAGCAGTTTATCGGCCAGGAACACTGAAGCTTTCTTT
TRBV5-1	TRBJ2-3	-	TRBD1	CASSPGQGTDTQYF	TGCGCCAGCAGCCCTGGACAGGGAACAGATACGCAGTATTTT
TRBV14	TRBJ2-1	-	-	CASSQVRRDNEQFF	TGTGCCAGCAGCCAAGTTCGCAGGGACAATGAGCAGTTCTTC
TRBV5-1	TRBJ2-7	-	TRBD2	CASSPTSASYEQYF	TGCGCCAGCAGCCCGACTAGCGCTTCCTACGAGCAGTACTTC
TRBV30	TRBJ1-4	-	-	CAWSVSRQTFLSNEKLFF	TGTGCCTGGAGTGTTTCCAGACAGACCTTTCTTAGTAATGAAAAACTGTTTTTT
TRBV5-8	TRBJ1-1	-	-	CASSPRGVWNTEAFF	TGTGCCAGCAGCCCTAGGGGGGTCTGGAACACTGAAGCTTTCTTT
TRBV6-1	TRBJ2-1	-	-	CASSEWGGAGYNEQFF	TGTGCCAGCAGTGAATGGGGGGGGGCGGGCTACAATGAGCAGTTCTTC
TRBV3-1/TRBV3-2	TRBJ2-7	-	TRBD2	CASSRETGTSGRGYEQYF	TGTGCCAGCAGCCGAGAAACCGGGACTAGCGGGAGAGGGTACGAGCAGTACTTC
TRBV3-1/TRBV3-2	TRBJ1-6	-	-	CASSQGGRAAIFYNSPLHF	TGTGCCAGCAGCCAAGGGGGGAGGGCCGCAATTTTCTATAATTCACCCCTCCACTTT